Reported below is one T cell receptor (beta chain). The antigen is undetermined. In the PCR, 60 Vbeta and 13 Jbeta primers were used. The assay was immunoSEQ multiplex PCR, and TCRdb's table has in-frame clones only and misses some. The sample shows some 120,000 clones, under 85% of them seen only once. Germline V gives CDR1 MNHNS, CDR2 SASEGT. The CDR3 is made up of 17 amino acids. Trimming took off 1 base at V and 2 bases at J, with 15 bases between the two ends. This sample stems from a study of cytomegalovirus exposure and HLA in healthy donors. Study-wide points: V segments that were indistinguishable, TRBV6-2 and TRBV6-3 among them, were omitted from analysis. An observed cluster of highly shared sequence variants was recorded as a likely sequencing artifact.

The source is a woman aged 50 to 60 in good health and CMV-seropositive. Specimen: PBMCs. This rearrangement joins TRBV6-1 to TRBJ2-1, with a possible D match to TRBD1 (6 bases). The CDR3: CASSEDPVEGAYNEQFF. Written as DNA, the CDR3 is TGTGCCAGCAGTGAAGACCCCGTTGAGGGGGCCTACAATGAGCAGTTCTTC.